This TCR beta chain was sequenced for a study of blood T cell repertoires in COVID-19. Study-wide background: Samples came from the United States, Italy and Spain, spanning acute and convalescent COVID-19. PBMCs, B-cell-depleted T cells, or T cells provided the cDNA or gDNA that made up the material.

Sequencing used immunoSEQ multiplex PCR; TCRdb keeps in-frame clones, though not all of them. The table shows a few hundred thousand clones, with approximately 85% occurring only once. Cohort 3 recovered donors had two negative PCRs, clearance, or symptom resolution. CDR3 length: 16 amino acids. After removal of 0 bases from V and 5 bases from J, the junction contained 4 bases not matched to a gene. Germline CDR1 SGHRS, CDR2 YFSETQ. This chain uses TRBV5-1 with TRBJ2-3, with 12 positions matching TRBD2. The sequence was obtained from a woman in her forties or fifties who had recovered from COVID-19. The sample was PBMCs or T cells enriched from blood (not recorded which). The DNA for the CDR3 is TGCGCCAGCAGCTTGGCGCTAGCGGGAGGGAAAGATACGCAGTATTTT. It is translated as CASSLALAGGKDTQYF.